This T cell receptor beta chain appears in the sequencing data of a study of blood T cell repertoires in COVID-19. Clones were sequenced by immunoSEQ multiplex PCR, and TCRdb holds only the in-frame ones, with some missing. The top ten clones hold 15% to 20% of a sample with tens of thousands of clones, approximately 80% of them seen once. CDR3 length: 15 amino acids. Per the germline V gene, CDR1 is LNHDA and CDR2 is SQIVND (reference sequence). V shed 7 bases and J 7 bases; nucleotides not matched to a gene: 10. The V gene is TRBV19, the J gene TRBJ2-1, with TRBD2 matching 10 bases. The sequenced material came from peripheral blood. The sequence came from an elderly woman with acute or convalescent COVID-19. The CDR3 here is CASTASGSRENEQFF. The DNA for the CDR3 is TGTGCCAGTACCGCTAGCGGGAGTAGGGAAAATGAGCAGTTCTTC.